This T cell receptor (beta chain) was sequenced in a study of T cell responses to AZD1222 COVID-19 vaccine. The protocol was immunoSEQ multiplex PCR, while the TCRdb copy is restricted to in-frame clones and leaves out a portion. The top ten hold 0.85% to 0.95% of the sample, which has around 130,000 clones, more than 85% seen once. About this clone: Its antigen is not identified.

Study conclusions and caveats: Distributed over spike, vaccine-associated CD4 TCRs predominated at 160-218 and 743-854. Baseline testing showed seropositivity in only five or six AZD1222 recipients. The study sampled repertoires only after the peak T cell response.

With 4 bases removed from V and 5 bases from J, the gap between germline ends came to 11 bases. CDR1 SEHNR and CDR2 FQNEAQ come from the germline V gene (reference sequence). The CDR3 runs to 13 residues. The V gene is TRBV7-9, the J gene TRBJ1-1; D remains ambiguous. Here the sequenced sample was peripheral blood, taken on day 0 of AZD1222 vaccination. This receptor was taken from an adult in good health. The CDR3: CASSSDTGTEAFF. For the CDR3, the DNA is TGTGCCAGCAGCTCGGATACTGGGACTGAAGCTTTCTTT.